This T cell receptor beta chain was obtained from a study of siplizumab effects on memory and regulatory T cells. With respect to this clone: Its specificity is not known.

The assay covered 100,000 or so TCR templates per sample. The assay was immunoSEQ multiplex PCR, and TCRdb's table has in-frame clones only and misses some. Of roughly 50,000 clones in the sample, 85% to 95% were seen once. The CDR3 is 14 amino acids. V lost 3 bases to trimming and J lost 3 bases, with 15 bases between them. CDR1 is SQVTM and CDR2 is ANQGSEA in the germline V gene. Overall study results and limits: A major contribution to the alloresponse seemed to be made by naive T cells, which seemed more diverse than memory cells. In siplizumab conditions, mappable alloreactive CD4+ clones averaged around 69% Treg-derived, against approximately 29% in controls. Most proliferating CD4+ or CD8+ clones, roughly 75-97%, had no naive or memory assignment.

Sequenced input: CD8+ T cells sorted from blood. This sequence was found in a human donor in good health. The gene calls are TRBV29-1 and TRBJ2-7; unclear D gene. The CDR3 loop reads CSVEGSQGGYEQYF. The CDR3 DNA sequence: TGCAGCGTTGAGGGCAGCCAAGGTGGCTACGAGCAGTACTTC.